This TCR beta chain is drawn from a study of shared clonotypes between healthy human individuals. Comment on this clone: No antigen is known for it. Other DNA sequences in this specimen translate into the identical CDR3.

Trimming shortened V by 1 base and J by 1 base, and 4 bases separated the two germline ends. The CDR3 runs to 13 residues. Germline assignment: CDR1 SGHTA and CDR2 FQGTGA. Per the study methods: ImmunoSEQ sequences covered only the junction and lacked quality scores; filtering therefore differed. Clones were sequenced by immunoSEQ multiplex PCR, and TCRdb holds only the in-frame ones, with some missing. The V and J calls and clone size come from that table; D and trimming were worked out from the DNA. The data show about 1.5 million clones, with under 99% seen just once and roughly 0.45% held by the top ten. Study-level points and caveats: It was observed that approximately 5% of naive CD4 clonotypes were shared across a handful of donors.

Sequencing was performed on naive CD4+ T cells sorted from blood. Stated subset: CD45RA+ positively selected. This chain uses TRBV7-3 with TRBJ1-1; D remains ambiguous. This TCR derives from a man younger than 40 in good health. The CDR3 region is CASSLRENTEAFF. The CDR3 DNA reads TGTGCCAGCAGCTTAAGGGAGAACACTGAAGCTTTCTTT.